A single sample gave rise to the 13 T cell receptor beta chains below, sequenced in a study of early T cells in non-severe SARS-CoV-2 infection. TCRdb processed the 5' RACE reads anew with MiXCR; each CDR3 protein has one entry. This sample has roughly 60,000 distinct CDR3 sequences, with around 13% found just once. Material: whole blood. The source is an adult who was a healthcare worker with PCR-confirmed SARS-CoV-2 infection or an uninfected control (not recorded which).

The sample holds many counts of this clonotype. The chain has TRBV11-2 and TRBJ2-3; 9 bases agree with TRBD2. Germline lookup yields CDR1 SGHAT and CDR2 FQNNGV. J lost 4 bases, V lost 6 bases, and 8 bases had no gene match. This CDR3 region has 15 residues. The CDR3 loop reads CASRPSGGSSDTQYF. CDR3 nucleotide sequence: TGTGCCAGCAGACCCAGCGGGGGGTCCTCAGATACGCAGTATTTT.

J is TRBJ1-1 and V is TRBV5-1, with D possibly being TRBD1 (5 bases). Looked up from germline, CDR1 is SGHRS and CDR2 is YFSETQ. This CDR3 is built from 14 residues. V lost 1 base and J 0 bases, leaving 7 bases between the germline ends. CDR3: CASSLTTVNTEAFF. Written as DNA, the CDR3 is TGCGCCAGCAGCTTGACGACAGTGAACACTGAAGCTTTCTTT.

This chain links TRBV6-5 with TRBJ1-2; D uncertain. The CDR3 is 13 amino acids. Trimming removed 4 bases from V and 7 bases from J, with 13 bases in between. Germline-derived CDR1 and CDR2 are MNHEY and SVGAGI. DNA for the CDR3: TGTGCCAGCAGTTCCCCGCGGTTACGTGGCTACACCTTC. Translated, it gives CASSSPRLRGYTF.

This clonotype was counted ten times or more. The gene calls are TRBV18 and TRBJ1-1; D remains ambiguous. V lost 4 bases and J lost 7, with 13 bases in between. The V gene's germline CDR1 is KGHSH and CDR2 LQKENI. This CDR3 contains 13 residues. CDR3 residues: CASSLRTEGEAFF. The DNA for the CDR3 is TGTGCCAGCTCACTTAGAACAGAGGGTGAAGCTTTCTTT.

In this sample, this clonotype turned up many times. The J gene is TRBJ2-5, the V gene TRBV5-4; 7 nucleotides line up with TRBD2. Germline V gene data show CDR1 as SGHNT and CDR2 as YYREEE (reference sequence). Trimming cost V 1 base and J 4 bases; bases outside gene matches: 7. The CDR3 is 15 amino acids. CDR3 protein: CASSLKTSGGETQYF. Written as DNA, the CDR3 is TGTGCCAGCAGCTTGAAGACCTCGGGGGGAGAGACCCAGTACTTC.

This chain uses TRBV20-1 with TRBJ1-5, with 7 bases lining up with TRBD1. Germline V gives CDR1 DFQATT, CDR2 SNEGSKA (reference sequence). CDR3 length equals 16 residues. V trimming: 2 bases; J trimming: 2 bases; junction bases outside the gene matches: 9. The CDR3 DNA sequence: TGCAGTGCTAGAACCTCTTACGGGACAGGCAATCAGCCCCAGCATTTT. This translates into CSARTSYGTGNQPQHF.

This clonotype was detected ten times or more. The rearrangement uses TRBV5-1 and TRBJ2-1, with D tentatively TRBD2 (5 bases). Trimming removed 0 bases from V and 2 bases from J, with 12 bases in between. This CDR3 region has 16 residues. CDR1 and CDR2 from the germline V gene are SGHRS and YFSETQ. CDR3 sequence reads: CASSLELEGPYNEQFF. The CDR3 region has the DNA TGCGCCAGCAGCTTGGAGTTAGAGGGCCCCTACAATGAGCAGTTCTTC.

In this sample, this clonotype turned up a few times. This rearrangement joins TRBV29-1 to TRBJ1-1; D unresolved. Trimming took off 5 bases at V and 3 bases at J, with 10 bases between the two ends. This CDR3 spans 12 amino acids. Germline V gene lookup returns CDR1 SQVTM and CDR2 ANQGSEA. The CDR3 is CSVMPQDTEAFF. CDR3 DNA: TGCAGCGTTATGCCGCAGGACACTGAAGCTTTCTTT.

Ten or more counts support this clonotype. This sequence joins TRBV30 and TRBJ1-5; tentatively, D is TRBD1 (6 bases). The germline V gene has CDR1 GTSNPN and CDR2 SVGIG (reference sequence). The CDR3 is made up of 12 amino acids. The germline V and J ends were trimmed by 2 bases and 7 bases, with 9 bases remaining between them. The CDR3 DNA reads TGTGCCTGGAGTTCAGGGGCCCAGCCCCAGCATTTT. The encoded protein is CAWSSGAQPQHF.

This clonotype was recorded at least ten times. V and J are TRBV20-1 and TRBJ2-2; D ambiguous. The CDR3 loop spans 13 amino acids. CDR1 is DFQATT and CDR2 is SNEGSKA in the germline V gene (reference sequence). Deletions cut 6 bases from V and 6 bases from J, with 14 bases between. CDR3 nucleotides: TGCAGTGCCGCCCCTCTAGAGGCCGGGGAGCTGTTTTTT. Residues: CSAAPLEAGELFF.

In this sample, this clonotype turned up a few times. This chain connects TRBV20-1 to TRBJ2-2; D remains ambiguous. The ends were cut back, 2 bases at V and 4 bases at J, with 8 bases in the middle. CDR1 and CDR2 (germline): DFQATT, SNEGSKA (reference sequence). The CDR3 is 13 residues long. This CDR3 reads CSARSPGTGELFF. In DNA, the CDR3 is TGCAGTGCTAGATCACCCGGCACCGGGGAGCTGTTTTTT.

The chain employs TRBV7-2 and TRBJ2-2, with D unclear. The CDR3 extends over 13 amino acids. V dropped 1 base and J dropped 5 bases, with 5 bases sitting between them. In germline, CDR1 is SGHTA, CDR2 FQGNSA. This chain's CDR3 is CASSLGATGELFF. Here the CDR3 DNA reads TGTGCCAGCAGCTTAGGTGCTACCGGGGAGCTGTTTTTT.

This clonotype was seen ten or more times. The chain is built from TRBV5-1 and TRBJ1-1; no clear D. The germline CDR1 and CDR2 sequences are SGHRS and YFSETQ. The CDR3 runs to 14 residues. Between the trimmed V and J ends, which lost 0 bases and 1 base, there was a span of 7 bases. For the CDR3, the DNA is TGCGCCAGCAGCTTGGGTAGAGAGAACACTGAAGCTTTCTTT. Residues: CASSLGRENTEAFF.